This T cell receptor (beta chain) emerged from a study of control samples from healthy donors and cancer patients. Unmatched junction bases numbered 8, after V lost 3 bases and J lost 0 bases. Germline V CDR1 and CDR2: SGHRS, YFSETQ. The CDR3 length is 19 residues. Some clones are missing from TCRdb's copy, which holds only in-frame ones; the method was immunoSEQ multiplex PCR. The data contain around 130,000 clones, approximately 94% of them singletons. The chain recombines TRBV5-1 with TRBJ2-3, with TRBD2 identical over 15 bases. The clonotype originates from a man aged 25-45 years in good health. The sequenced sample consisted of blood. CDR3: CASSSQPGLAGGSTDTQYF. In nucleotides, the CDR3 is TGCGCCAGCAGCTCCCAGCCGGGACTAGCGGGGGGTAGCACAGATACGCAGTATTTT. The complete variable domain, with remaining parts taken from reference TRBV5-1 and TRBJ2-3, reads KAGVTQTPRYLIKTRGQQVTLSCSPISGHRSVSWYQQTPGQGLQFLFEYFSETQRNKGNFPGRFSGRQFSNSRSEMNVSTLELGDSALYLCASSSQPGLAGGSTDTQYFGPGTRLTVL.